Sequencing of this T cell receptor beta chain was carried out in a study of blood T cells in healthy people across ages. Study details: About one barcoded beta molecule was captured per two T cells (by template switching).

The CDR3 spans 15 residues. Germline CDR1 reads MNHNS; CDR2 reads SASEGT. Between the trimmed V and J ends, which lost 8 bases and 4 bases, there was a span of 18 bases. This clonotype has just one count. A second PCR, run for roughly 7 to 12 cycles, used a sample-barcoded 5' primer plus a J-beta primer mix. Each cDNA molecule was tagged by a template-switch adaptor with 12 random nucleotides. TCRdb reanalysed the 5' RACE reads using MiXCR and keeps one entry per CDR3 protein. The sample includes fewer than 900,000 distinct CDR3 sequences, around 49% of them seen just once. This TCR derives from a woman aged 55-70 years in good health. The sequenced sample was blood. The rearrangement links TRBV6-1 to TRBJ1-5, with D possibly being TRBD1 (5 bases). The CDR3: CASARDSVQNQPQHF. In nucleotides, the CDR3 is TGTGCCAGCGCTCGGGACTCGGTTCAGAATCAGCCCCAGCATTTT.